These T cell receptor beta chains were read from a single sample in a study of lymphopenia after photon versus proton radiotherapy. Data came from immunoSEQ multiplex PCR; TCRdb stores just in-frame clones and leaves some out. The table shows fewer than 25,000 clones, with around 84% occurring only once. The sample here was peripheral blood, taken from a patient treated with photon-based radiotherapy. The receptors were gathered from a middle-aged man with gastric cancer. Each CDR3 is given with its conserved first and last residue. A D gene is named only where the DNA matches it firmly. Clone sizes are given selectively: once, few, many, or a class where the clone is expanded.

J gene,D gene,V gene,clone size,CDR3 DNA,CDR3 protein
TRBJ2-7,TRBD2,TRBV2,NA,TGTGCCAGCAGTGCGGGGGGACGCTACGAGCAGTACTTC,CASSAGGRYEQYF
TRBJ2-2,TRBD2,TRBV7-2,once,TGTGCCAGCAGCTCTAGCGGGGGATTCCCCGGGGAGCTGTTTTTT,CASSSSGGFPGELFF
TRBJ1-2,TRBD1,TRBV4-1,NA,TGCGCCAGCAGCCCCAGACAGGGTGCAAGCTATGGCTACACCTTC,CASSPRQGASYGYTF
TRBJ1-6,TRBD1,TRBV9,few,TGTGCCAGCAGCGTAGGGACAGGAATCAATTCACCCCTCCACTTT,CASSVGTGINSPLHF
TRBJ2-7,NA,TRBV11-3,NA,TGTGCCAGCAGCACTTCGACAGGCAAATACGAGCAGTACTTC,CASSTSTGKYEQYF
TRBJ2-5,NA,TRBV29-1,once,TGCAGCGTCCCAGGGGGGTTCCTTAGGGAGACCCAGTACTTC,CSVPGGFLRETQYF
TRBJ1-5,TRBD1,TRBV11-2,NA,TGTGCCAGCAGCTTTGGGACAGGGATGGATAGCAATCAGCCCCAGCATTTT,CASSFGTGMDSNQPQHF
TRBJ2-7,NA,TRBV5-4,NA,TGTGCCAGCAGCCAGCAAATCCGATCGTACGAGCAGTACTTC,CASSQQIRSYEQYF
TRBJ2-3,TRBD2,TRBV5-1,few,TGCGCCAGCAGCTTCGCTAGCGGGGGAGGTGATACGCAGTATTTT,CASSFASGGGDTQYF
TRBJ2-7,TRBD1,TRBV5-1,once,TGCGCCAGCAGCCCAGAGGGGGACAGGGGGCGAGAGCAGTACTTC,CASSPEGDRGREQYF
TRBJ2-7,NA,TRBV6-5,NA,TGTGCCAGCAGTTTCGGGACACCCAGCTCCTACGAGCAGTACTTC,CASSFGTPSSYEQYF
TRBJ2-6,TRBD1,TRBV19,NA,TGTGCCAGTAGTGCCTCCGGGGACAGCTCTGGGGCCAACGTCCTGACTTTC,CASSASGDSSGANVLTF
TRBJ1-2,NA,TRBV5-6,NA,TGTGCCAGCAGCCCTATTACAGGGATCGACTATGGCTACACCTTC,CASSPITGIDYGYTF
TRBJ2-2,TRBD1,TRBV28,NA,TGTGCCAGCAGTTCGCCAGGGGGCAGCGGGGAGCTGTTTTTT,CASSSPGGSGELFF
TRBJ1-2,NA,TRBV19,NA,TGTGCCAGTAGTACCTCCAGGGGAGGGGAGGGGGAGGATGGCTACACCTTC,CASSTSRGGEGEDGYTF
TRBJ2-5,TRBD2,TRBV7-2,NA,TGTGCCAGCAGCCCCAGCGGGGGGCAAGAGACCCAGTACTTC,CASSPSGGQETQYF
TRBJ1-5,TRBD1,TRBV9,NA,TGTGCCAGCAGCCTTGGACAGGGGAGCAATCAGCCCCAGCATTTT,CASSLGQGSNQPQHF
TRBJ2-1,TRBD1,TRBV4-3,NA,TGCGCCAGCAGCCCAGCACCCTTAGGGGGCGGCTCCTACAATGAGCAGTTCTTC,CASSPAPLGGGSYNEQFF
TRBJ1-6,NA,TRBV11-2,NA,TGTGCCAGCAGCTCAATCAGGCAGGGGATCCGGTCACCCCTCCACTTT,CASSSIRQGIRSPLHF
TRBJ1-5,NA,TRBV6-1,NA,TGTGCCAGCAGTGAGGGTGCGGGGGCTTGGAGCAATCAGCCCCAGCATTTT,CASSEGAGAWSNQPQHF
TRBJ1-6,NA,TRBV5-1,few,TGCGCCAGCAGCTTGGAACAGAGCTATAATTCACCCCTCCACTTT,CASSLEQSYNSPLHF
TRBJ1-2,NA,TRBV18,NA,TGTGCCAGCTCACCTCCAGAGCAGGGTCTTGGCTACACCTTC,CASSPPEQGLGYTF
TRBJ1-1,TRBD1,TRBV23-1,NA,TGCGCCAGCAGTCAATCGGGCCCCAGGGGGGGGGTCACTGAAGCTTTCTTT,CASSQSGPRGGVTEAFF
TRBJ2-5,TRBD2,TRBV30,NA,TGTGCCTGGAGTGAGGGACTATCTATAGAGACCCAGTACTTC,CAWSEGLSIETQYF
TRBJ2-7,NA,TRBV11-1,NA,TGTGCCAGCAGCTTCCTTGGGTACGAGCAGTACTTC,CASSFLGYEQYF
TRBJ1-3,NA,TRBV5-4,NA,TGTGCCAGCAGCTCCGCAGGGCTAAACTCTGGAAACACCATATATTTT,CASSSAGLNSGNTIYF
TRBJ2-3,NA,TRBV7-3,NA,TGTGCCAGCAGCGCCCAGCCTAGCACAGATACGCAGTATTTT,CASSAQPSTDTQYF
TRBJ1-5,NA,TRBV7-2,few,TGTGCCAGCAGCCCCATACAAGGGGTCAATCAGCCCCAGCATTTT,CASSPIQGVNQPQHF
TRBJ2-7,NA,TRBV7-2,NA,TGTGCCAGCAGCTTCCCCCCAGGGACTCGCTCCTACGAGCAGTACTTC,CASSFPPGTRSYEQYF
TRBJ1-6,NA,TRBV30,few,TGTGCCTGGAGTACCGGGAATAATTCACCCCTCCACTTT,CAWSTGNNSPLHF
TRBJ2-3,TRBD2,TRBV11-3,NA,TGTGCCAGCAGCTTAGACGGGACTAGCGGGGTTGCGCAGTATTTT,CASSLDGTSGVAQYF
TRBJ2-5,NA,TRBV6-1,NA,TGTGCCAGCAGCGAACCGGGGGTGGAGGAGACCCAGTACTTC,CASSEPGVEETQYF
TRBJ1-1,NA,TRBV25-1,NA,TGTGCCAGCAGAATAAGGGGAGGGAACACTGAAGCTTTCTTT,CASRIRGGNTEAFF
TRBJ2-7,TRBD1,TRBV4-3,NA,TGCGCCAGCAGCCAGAGAGGGACAGGGGGGAACGAGCAGTACTTC,CASSQRGTGGNEQYF
TRBJ1-4,TRBD1,TRBV7-9,NA,TGTGCCAGCAGCTCTCCAAAACAGGGGGCGAAAGAAAAACTGTTTTTT,CASSSPKQGAKEKLFF
TRBJ2-6,NA,TRBV19,NA,TGTGCCAGTCTGGACACCTCTGGGGCCAACGTCCTGACTTTC,CASLDTSGANVLTF
TRBJ2-6,TRBD1,TRBV27,few,TGTGCCAGCAGTTTATGGGGGACAGGGGAGTCTGGGGCCAACGTCCTGACTTTC,CASSLWGTGESGANVLTF
TRBJ1-6,NA,TRBV6-1,NA,TGTGCCAGCAGTGACCAGGGGTTCTATAATTCACCCCTCCACTTT,CASSDQGFYNSPLHF
TRBJ1-5,NA,TRBV7-8,NA,TGTGCCAGCAGCTTATTGGGGGGGCTTAGCAATCAGCCCCAGCATTTT,CASSLLGGLSNQPQHF
TRBJ1-5,TRBD1,TRBV30,once,TGTGCCTGGAGCGGACAGGAGGATCAGCCCCAGCATTTT,CAWSGQEDQPQHF
TRBJ1-1,NA,TRBV7-6,NA,TGTGCCAGCAGCTTAGAGGATCGGGGTGGTGAAGCTTTCTTT,CASSLEDRGGEAFF
TRBJ2-3,NA,TRBV19,NA,TGTGCCAGTAGTATTAGCCAGTTTTCTAGCACAGATACGCAGTATTTT,CASSISQFSSTDTQYF
TRBJ2-3,NA,TRBV7-3,NA,TGTGCCAGCAGCTTAGGTGGGGGCAGAACAGATACGCAGTATTTT,CASSLGGGRTDTQYF
TRBJ1-1,NA,TRBV19,NA,TGTGCCAGTAGTACTCCTCCAGGGGCAGCGGACACTGAAGCTTTCTTT,CASSTPPGAADTEAFF
TRBJ2-1,TRBD2,TRBV14,large,TGTGCCAGCAGCCCAGGACTAGCGACCTACAATGAGCAGTTCTTC,CASSPGLATYNEQFF